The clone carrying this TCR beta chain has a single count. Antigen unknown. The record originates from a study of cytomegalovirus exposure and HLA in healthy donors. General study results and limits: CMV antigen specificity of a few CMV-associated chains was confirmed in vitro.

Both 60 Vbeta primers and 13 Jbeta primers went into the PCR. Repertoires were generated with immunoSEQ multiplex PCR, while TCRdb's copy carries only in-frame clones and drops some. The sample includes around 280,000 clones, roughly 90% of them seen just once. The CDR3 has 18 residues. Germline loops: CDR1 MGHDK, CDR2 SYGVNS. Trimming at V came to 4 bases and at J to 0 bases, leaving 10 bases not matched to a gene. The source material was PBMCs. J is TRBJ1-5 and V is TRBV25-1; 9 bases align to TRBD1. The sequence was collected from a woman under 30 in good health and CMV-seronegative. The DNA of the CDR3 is TGTGCCAGCAGTGGTTCCGTAGGGACAGGGACTAGCAATCAGCCCCAGCATTTT. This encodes CASSGSVGTGTSNQPQHF.